This T cell receptor (beta chain) was recovered during a study of T cells in Graves' hyperthyroidism and ophthalmopathy. RNA transcripts yielded amplified TCR beta CDR3 regions. The primer set for the first-round RT-PCR of the TCR CDR3 was HTBI. TCRdb independently ran MiXCR on the multiplex PCR reads; one entry per CDR3 protein. Among 500,000 to 800,000 distinct CDR3 sequences listed, 45% were seen once. V shed 4 bases and J shed 8 bases, with 18 bases lying between them. The CDR3 runs 15 residues. CDR1 and CDR2 (germline): SGHNT, YYREEE (reference sequence). The sequenced material came from peripheral blood or thyroid tissue (not recorded which). This receptor was identified in an adult man with Graves' disease, either hyperthyroidism or ophthalmopathy (not recorded which). The rearrangement links TRBV5-4 to TRBJ1-4; D is perhaps TRBD1 (5 bases). DNA for the CDR3: TGTGCCAGCAGCCAAGATGGCTCCAGGGACGAAAAACTGTTTTTT. Translation gives CASSQDGSRDEKLFF.